This T cell receptor beta chain was documented in a study of beta chain features in type 1 diabetes. Study-level findings and limits: Type 1 diabetes patients had fewer VDJ junction insertions and more deletions.

Since all of the isolated RNA was reverse transcribed, expressed TCRB transcripts were what got sequenced. Libraries were prepared by immunoSEQ multiplex PCR; TCRdb keeps only in-frame clonotypes and omits some of them. The data show around 350,000 clones, roughly 12% seen once. As for this clone: Its antigen remains unknown.

Trimming removed 8 bases at V and 2 bases at J, with 13 bases between. The V gene's germline CDR1 is MNHEY and CDR2 SMNVEV (reference sequence). This CDR3 comprises 14 residues. This chain connects TRBV27 to TRBJ2-1; a possible D gene is TRBD1 (5 bases). The sample consisted of naive CD4+ T cells from blood. The source of this sequence is a man between 18 and 29 years old in good health. The CDR3 DNA is TGTGCCAGCGCCACAGGCGGTACCTACAATGAGCAGTTCTTC. Its translation is CASATGGTYNEQFF.